The clone carrying this TCR beta chain was observed a few times. Its antigen is still unknown. There are 12 residues in the CDR3. Germline values: CDR1 MDHEN, CDR2 SYDVKM. The ends were cut back, 6 bases at V and 4 bases at J, with 6 bases in the middle. This record comes from a study of graft-versus-host responses after intestinal transplantation. For the study at large: Anti-thymocyte globulin induction preceded two to four years of tacrolimus and steroid maintenance in all recipients.

The assay was immunoSEQ multiplex PCR, and TCRdb's table has in-frame clones only and misses some. The data contain 15,000 or so clones, approximately 82% of them seen just once; the ten biggest clones take up 5.5%. Graft samples were processed, releasing intraepithelial and lamina propria lymphocytes. Study-level findings and limits: Early post-transplant HvG declines were associated with peak circulating GvH clone levels. Investigators detected GvH clones in recipient marrow, with some emerging earlier in ileum or blood. Across patients carrying graft-donor T cell macrochimerism, allografts held high graft-versus-host to host-versus-graft clonal ratios.

The sequencing used ileum tissue, collected 17 days after transplant. The source is a human patient who received an intestinal transplant, so some T cells may come from the graft donor. The gene calls are TRBV28 and TRBJ1-4; D remains unclear. The DNA for the CDR3 is TGTGCCAGCAGGCGGATTAATGAAAAACTGTTTTTT. This encodes CASRRINEKLFF. The full variable domain, in which reference TRBV28 and TRBJ1-4 provide the parts outside the CDR3, is DVKVTQSSRYLVKRTGEKVFLECVQDMDHENMFWYRQDPGLGLRLIYFSYDVKMKEKGDIPEGYSVSREKKERFSLILESASTNQTSMYLCASRRINEKLFFGSGTQLSVL.